This T cell receptor beta chain was documented in a study of OX40 agonist ivuxolimab in advanced cancers. Overall study: Treatment of patients was with ivuxolimab, an agonistic anti-OX40 (CD134) antibody. Of mixed ages from about 23 to 79 and averaging about 65 years, the group was 65% to 85% male. General observations from the study: Antigen targets of the expanded peripheral T cells went undetermined.

This clone was seen once. Its antigen is still unknown. This CDR3 is 15 amino acids long. Germline V gene lookup returns CDR1 LGHNA and CDR2 YNFKEQ. The table came from immunoSEQ multiplex PCR; TCRdb's copy has only in-frame clones and leaves some out. The sample carries roughly 17,000 clones, around nine tenths recorded once. The TCR was taken from an adult with an advanced solid tumor such as melanoma, head and neck, liver or kidney cancer. The V and J genes are TRBV4-2 and TRBJ2-5, with TRBD1 as a possible D gene (6 bases). TRBJ2-7 explains the end of the DNA better; the J call may be wrong. Sequenced here: CD4+ or CD8+ T cells sorted from blood, sampled in a trial of the OX40 agonist ivuxolimab. The CDR3 region has the DNA TGTGCCAGCAGCCAAGACTGGCAGGGGCTCGTCGAGCAGTACTTC. Translated: CASSQDWQGLVEQYF.